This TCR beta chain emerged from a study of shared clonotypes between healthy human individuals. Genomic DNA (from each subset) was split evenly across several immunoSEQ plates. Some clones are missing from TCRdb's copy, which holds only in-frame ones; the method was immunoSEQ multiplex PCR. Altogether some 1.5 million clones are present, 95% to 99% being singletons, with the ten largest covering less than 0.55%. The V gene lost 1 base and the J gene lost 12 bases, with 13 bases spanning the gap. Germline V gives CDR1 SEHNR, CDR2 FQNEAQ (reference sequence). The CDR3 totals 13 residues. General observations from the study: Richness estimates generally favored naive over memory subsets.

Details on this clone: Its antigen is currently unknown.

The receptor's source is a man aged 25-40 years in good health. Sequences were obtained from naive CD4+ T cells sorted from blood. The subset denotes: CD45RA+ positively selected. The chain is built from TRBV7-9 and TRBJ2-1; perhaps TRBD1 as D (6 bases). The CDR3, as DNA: TGTGCCAGCAGCTTAGAGTCAGGGGTCGGGCAGTTCTTC. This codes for CASSLESGVGQFF.